The T cell receptor beta chain described here comes from a study of Graves' ophthalmopathy and Graves' hyperthyroidism. This clonotype was detected ten times or more. The germline gives CDR1 MNHEY, CDR2 SVGAGI. The CDR3 is made up of 15 amino acids. Trimming shortened V by 2 bases and J by 1 base, and 11 bases separated the two germline ends. RNA transcripts served as template for amplifying TCR beta CDR3 sequences. First-round RT-PCR with HTBI primers preceded a second-round multiplex PCR. Each CDR3 protein is one row after TCRdb ran MiXCR on the multiplex PCR reads. The sample has about 620,000 distinct CDR3 sequences, 22% seen once.

The receptor's source is a woman between 18 and 30 years old with stable Graves' hyperthyroidism. Some clones in this sample may be carry-over from other donors' samples. The chain recombines TRBV6-5 with TRBJ1-1, with D uncertain. Sequencing was done on a sample of peripheral blood. In nucleotides, the CDR3 is TGTGCCAGCAGTTACAACAGTGCGGAGAACACTGAAGCTTTCTTT. Its protein product is CASSYNSAENTEAFF.